This TCR beta chain appears in the sequencing data of a study of T-cell reconstitution after alpha-beta-depleted transplantation in children. Broader study findings: Elevated TCRbeta diversity at day 60 was traced, in some patients, to surviving recipient T cells and thymic progenitors. Expanded graft clones, several hundred of them, were reportedly the source of alpha-beta T cells about two months after transplant. T-cell numbers and diversity, one year after transplant, stemmed largely from T cells that were newly produced.

This clonotype was seen many times. The antigen is not known. CDR3 length: 16 residues. Trimming left V 0 bases short and J 1 base short, with 13 bases between. Germline lookup yields CDR1 LGHNA and CDR2 YSLEER. A library of TCRbeta sequences, prepared with unique molecular identifiers, was generated. In TCRdb, the PCR reads were re-called with MiXCR into one record per CDR3 protein. The sample has hundreds of thousands of distinct CDR3 sequences; around 13% are singletons. The TCR was taken from a male patient younger than 18 who had a stem cell transplant for acute myeloid leukemia, so the T cells may come from the graft donor. The sample here was PBMCs, mostly from graft donor cells, taken 360 days after TCRalphabeta/CD19-depleted stem cell transplant. V usage is TRBV4-3 and J usage is TRBJ2-7; possibly TRBD2 for D (6 bases). CDR3 loop: CASSQDRDSASYEQYF. CDR3 bases: TGCGCCAGCAGCCAAGATAGGGACTCAGCATCCTACGAGCAGTACTTC.